This TCR beta chain derives from a study of control samples from healthy donors and cancer patients. Libraries were prepared by immunoSEQ multiplex PCR; TCRdb keeps only in-frame clonotypes and omits some of them. Of about 170,000 clones in the sample, about 90% were seen once. The germline V gene encodes CDR1 LGHNA and CDR2 YSLEER. This CDR3 region has 16 residues. V lost 0 bases to trimming and J lost 1 base, with 10 bases between them. This clone was found once. This TCR was sampled from a man aged 25 to 40 in good health. The chain recombines TRBV4-3 with TRBJ2-1, with D possibly being TRBD2 (6 bases). What was sequenced was blood. CDR3 in amino acids: CASSQDWRGSYNEQFF. The CDR3 bases are TGCGCCAGCAGCCAAGATTGGAGGGGTTCCTACAATGAGCAGTTCTTC.